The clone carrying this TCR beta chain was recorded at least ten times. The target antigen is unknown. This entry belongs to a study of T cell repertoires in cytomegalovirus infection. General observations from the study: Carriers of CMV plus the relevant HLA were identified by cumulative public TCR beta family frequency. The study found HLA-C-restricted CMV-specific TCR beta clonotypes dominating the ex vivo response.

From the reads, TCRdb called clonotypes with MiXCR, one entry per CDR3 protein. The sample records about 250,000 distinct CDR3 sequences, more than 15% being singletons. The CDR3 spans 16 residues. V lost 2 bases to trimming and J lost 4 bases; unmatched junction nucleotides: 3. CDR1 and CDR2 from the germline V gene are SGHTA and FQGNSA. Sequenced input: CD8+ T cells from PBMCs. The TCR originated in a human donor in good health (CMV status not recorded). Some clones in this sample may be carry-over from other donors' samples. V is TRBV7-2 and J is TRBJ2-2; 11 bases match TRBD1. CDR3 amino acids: CASSLRTGGITGELFF. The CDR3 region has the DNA TGTGCCAGCAGCTTAAGGACAGGGGGCATCACCGGGGAGCTGTTTTTT.